This T cell receptor beta chain was profiled in a study of cytomegalovirus exposure and HLA in healthy donors. CDR3 length: 14 amino acids. V was shortened by 3 bases and J by 2 bases, with 8 bases between the two germline ends. The germline V gene has CDR1 SGHRS and CDR2 YFSETQ. Vbeta (60) and Jbeta (13) primers were used in the PCR. Per the authors' pipeline: A follow-up analysis tallied 73 million or so unique TCR beta chains, some 11 million shared. Sequencing was performed with immunoSEQ multiplex PCR; in TCRdb, only in-frame clones are kept and a portion is missing. That table furnishes V, J and clone size, whereas the DNA furnished D and trimming. This table holds tens of thousands of clones.

Material: PBMCs. The rearrangement joins TRBV5-1 to TRBJ2-2, with D possibly TRBD2 on 6 matching bases. This clonotype originated in a woman in her forties in good health and CMV-seronegative. DNA for the CDR3: TGCGCCAGCAGCTCCGGACTAAACACCGGGGAGCTGTTTTTT. Amino acid sequence: CASSSGLNTGELFF.